This T cell receptor (beta chain) is drawn from a study of T-cell memory formation after mild COVID-19. Study summary: TCR clusters were mostly donor specific. The study, taken as a whole, reports: Shrinking CD4+ clones resided mostly in CM and EM, and CD8+ ones in EMRA. Researchers found some responding clones in pre-infection memory, a sign that cross-reactive memory joined.

V was cut by 3 bases and J by 0 bases, with 3 bases left in between. The CDR3 is 14 amino acids. The germline CDR1 and CDR2 sequences are SGHTA and FQGNSA. With regard to this clonotype: What it binds is unknown.

TCRdb ran MiXCR on the 5' RACE reads and lists one entry per CDR3 protein. The table lists 300,000 to 350,000 distinct CDR3 sequences, 14% of them singletons. The genes are TRBV7-2 and TRBJ2-6; D is unresolved. Sequencing input: PBMCs or a T cell subset sorted from them (not recorded which). The sequence derives from a man between 18 and 29 years old who had mild COVID-19 (a few samples of this study predate the infection). Cell type and time point are not known. CDR3 nucleotides: TGTGCCAGCAGCTTTACCTCTGGGGCCAACGTCCTGACTTTC. Encoded protein: CASSFTSGANVLTF.